This entry describes one T cell receptor (beta chain). Its antigen is not identified. TCRdb recomputed calls from the reads with MiXCR, one row per CDR3 protein. The repertoire has hundreds of thousands of distinct CDR3 sequences, about two fifths of them found once; the top ten carry around 45%. These data originate in a study of T cell repertoires in cytomegalovirus infection. The wider study: Epitope selection comprised recently identified HLA-C-restricted CMV epitopes and well-studied HLA-B-restricted CMV epitopes.

The study's findings and limits: Carriage of CMV together with the relevant HLA was identifiable through cumulative public TCR beta family frequency. HLA-C-restricted CMV-specific TCR beta clonotypes were dominant in the ex vivo response.

The V end lost 4 bases, the J end lost 6 bases, and 3 bases lay between the germline ends. The CDR3 contains 11 residues. The germline gives CDR1 SEHNR, CDR2 FQNEAQ (reference sequence). This clonotype originated in a human donor in good health (CMV status not recorded). Some clones in this sample may be carry-over from other donors' samples. This specimen consisted of cultured PBMCs, obtained from culture after CMV antigen stimulation. This sequence joins TRBV7-9 and TRBJ1-4, with D uncertain. The CDR3 DNA sequence: TGTGCCAGCAGCTGGGATGAAAAACTGTTTTTT. Translating it yields CASSWDEKLFF.